What follows is one T cell receptor beta chain and its context. Per the original methods: From reference gene primer amplification, estimates of nucleated cell counts were derived. This table comes from immunoSEQ multiplex PCR, and its TCRdb copy is limited to in-frame clones, with some not included. That table gives V, J and clone size, and the DNA gave D and trimming. The sample has about 350,000 clones, 80% to 90% seen once. Trimming at V came to 9 bases and at J to 4 bases, leaving 6 bases not matched to a gene. CDR1 and CDR2 from the germline V gene are MNHEY and SMNVEV (reference sequence). The CDR3 sequence is 15 residues long. Cohorts were based on clinical histories the participants reported. Resolution of symptoms, clearance, or two negative PCRs was present in recovered Cohort 3 donors. This entry belongs to a study of blood T cell repertoires in COVID-19. Turning to the study itself: The United States, Italy and Spain supplied acute and convalescent COVID-19 samples.

This sequence was found in a woman aged 25-40 years who had recovered from COVID-19. Sequencing used PBMCs or T cells enriched from blood (not recorded which). The chain couples TRBV27 to TRBJ2-2, with 12 bases aligning to TRBD2. The CDR3 region is CASKRGLAGTGELFF. The DNA for the CDR3 is TGTGCCAGTAAGAGGGGACTAGCGGGCACCGGGGAGCTGTTTTTT.